This TCR beta chain is from a study of control samples from healthy donors and cancer patients. Per germline, CDR1 SGHAT and CDR2 FQNNGV. Trimming cost V 0 bases and J 0 bases; bases outside gene matches: 3. The CDR3 runs to 16 residues. Data came from immunoSEQ multiplex PCR; TCRdb stores just in-frame clones and leaves some out. In the table there are about 150,000 clones, 85% to 95% of which are singletons. This receptor was obtained from a man aged 55 to 70 with colorectal cancer. The rearrangement uses TRBV11-2 and TRBJ1-1; 8 bases match TRBD1. The sequenced sample consisted of PBMCs. CDR3 in amino acids: CASSLDPTGVNTEAFF. The CDR3 DNA sequence: TGTGCCAGCAGCTTAGATCCGACAGGGGTGAACACTGAAGCTTTCTTT.